These 12 T cell receptor beta chains came from one sample sequenced in a study of cytotoxic CD8 clonotypes in ibrutinib-treated CLL (dated by TCRdb to the early 2020s). The label giving this sample's time point can be read as: 24 months on ibrutinib. Library method: the immunoSEQ multiplex PCR assay. TCRdb re-hosts the immuneACCESS table, in-frame sequences only. Its copies lack some clones; in the studies checked, an unresolved V gene accounts for under half of them, and the cause for the rest is not known. Across this sample there are 150,000 to 200,000 clones, with approximately 72% seen only once. Over 10% of the sample rests with the top ten. The specimen comprised PBMCs, sampled after 24 months of ibrutinib treatment. These receptors were obtained from a human donor with chronic lymphocytic leukemia.

This rearrangement joins TRBV30 to TRBJ2-1; 11 nucleotides match TRBD2. There are 17 residues in the CDR3. Germline CDR1 is GTSNPN and CDR2 is SVGIG (reference sequence). Trimming took 0 bases from V and 4 from J; bases not matched to a gene: 8. CDR3 bases: TGTGCCTGGAGTGTAGTTGGTAGCGGGAGGGGGTACAATGAGCAGTTCTTC. It yields the protein CAWSVVGSGRGYNEQFF.

The genes are TRBV5-6 and TRBJ2-1, with 14 bases fitting TRBD2. This CDR3 region has 14 residues. Trimming at V came to 4 bases and at J to 9 bases, leaving 3 bases not matched to a gene. The germline CDR1 and CDR2 sequences are SGHDT and YYEEEE. The CDR3 DNA reads as TGTGCCAGCAGCGGACTAGCGGGAGGCACTGAGCAGTTCTTC. Protein product: CASSGLAGGTEQFF.

This clone appeared a single time. The J gene is TRBJ1-2, the V gene TRBV6-5; TRBD1 agrees at 8 bases. The CDR3 is 16 residues long. After removal of 2 bases from V and 3 bases from J, the junction contained 8 bases not matched to a gene. Germline lookup yields CDR1 MNHEY and CDR2 SVGAGI. CDR3 amino acids: CASSYKGQGLDYGYTF. Here the CDR3 DNA reads TGTGCCAGCAGTTACAAAGGACAGGGCTTGGACTATGGCTACACCTTC.

The chain employs TRBV10-2 and TRBJ1-5; D might be TRBD1 (5 bases). The CDR3 contains 13 residues. V lost 8 bases to trimming and J lost 6 bases, with 14 bases between them. CDR1 is WSHSY and CDR2 is SAAADI in the germline V gene. CDR3 nucleotide sequence: TGCGCCAGCGCGACAGAGTTAAGTCAGCCCCAGCATTTT. It yields the protein CASATELSQPQHF.

This clone was found once. The chain carries TRBV7-9 and TRBJ2-5, with TRBD2 identical over 7 bases. CDR3 size: 15 residues. The trim removed 2 bases at V and 5 bases at J, leaving 8 bases unmatched. The germline V gene has CDR1 SEHNR and CDR2 FQNEAQ (reference sequence). The CDR3 protein is CASSLTAGRAETQYF. CDR3 DNA sequence: TGTGCCAGCAGCTTAACAGCAGGGAGGGCGGAGACCCAGTACTTC.

This sequence joins TRBV11-3 and TRBJ2-7; D possibly corresponds to TRBD1 (5 bases). Germline loops: CDR1 SGHNT, CDR2 YENEEA. The CDR3 covers 13 residues. V lost 4 bases and J 6 bases, leaving 13 bases between the germline ends. CDR3 protein: CASSSQGSLEQYF. The CDR3 DNA is TGTGCCAGCAGCTCCCAGGGCTCTCTCGAGCAGTACTTC. Full variable domain (remainder filled in from reference TRBV11-3 and TRBJ2-7): EAGVVQSPRYKIIEKKQPVAFWCNPISGHNTLYWYLQNLGQGPELLIRYENEEAVDDSQLPKDRFSAERLKGVDSTLKIQPAELGDSAVYLCASSSQGSLEQYFGPGTRLTVT.

CDR3 protein: CASTGTLGATEAFF. The DNA for the CDR3 is TGTGCCAGCACCGGAACGTTGGGGGCCACTGAAGCTTTCTTT. The chain is built from TRBV6-1 and TRBJ1-1; a weak D match, TRBD1 (6 bases). Germline V gene sequence: CDR1 MNHNS, CDR2 SASEGT. V was clipped by 7 bases and J by 4 bases, with 16 bases between them. CDR3 length equals 14 residues.

This clone occurred a few times. The genes are TRBV11-2 and TRBJ2-7, with 9 bases aligning to TRBD2. After removal of 0 bases from V and 10 bases from J, the junction contained 10 bases not matched to a gene. CDR1 SGHAT and CDR2 FQNNGV come from the germline V gene. This CDR3 region has 15 residues. The CDR3 sequence is CASSLEGSGRSSQYF. CDR3 coding DNA: TGTGCCAGCAGCTTAGAGGGTAGCGGGAGATCGTCCCAGTACTTC.

This clone was picked up a small number of times. The same CDR3 can be traced to other DNA sequences in this sample. The chain recombines TRBV15 with TRBJ2-7; D gene ambiguous. The CDR3 runs to 13 residues. From germline, CDR1 is LNHNV and CDR2 YYDKDF (reference sequence). Trimming removed 0 bases at V and 1 base at J, with 4 bases between. The CDR3: CATSRDRSYEQYF. For the CDR3, the DNA is TGTGCCACCAGCAGAGATCGGTCCTACGAGCAGTACTTC.

The chain has TRBV10-3 and TRBJ2-5; TRBD1 matches 7 bases. V was pared by 6 bases and J by 1 base, with 2 bases of the junction left unmatched. The germline V gene has CDR1 ENHRY and CDR2 SYGVKD. This CDR3 contains 13 residues. The CDR3 loop is CAIRGQSQETQYF. The CDR3 DNA follows: TGTGCCATCAGGGGACAGAGCCAAGAGACCCAGTACTTC.

The chain recombines TRBV4-3 with TRBJ2-7; 7 positions agree with TRBD1. V dropped 0 bases and J dropped 2; count of bases not matched to a gene: 1. Germline CDR1 and CDR2: LGHNA and YSLEER. The CDR3 spans 14 residues. In DNA form, the CDR3 reads TGCGCCAGCAGCCAAGACAGGGGGACCTACGAGCAGTACTTC. Translating gives CASSQDRGTYEQYF.

This chain links TRBV15 with TRBJ2-5; 7 bases match TRBD1. V shed 7 bases and J 6 bases; nucleotides not matched to a gene: 20. This CDR3 region has 17 residues. Germline assignment: CDR1 LNHNV and CDR2 YYDKDF (reference sequence). The DNA for the CDR3 is TGTGCCACCACCCAGACAGGGATCCATGAGTGGAGTCAGACCCAGTACTTC. The encoded protein is CATTQTGIHEWSQTQYF.